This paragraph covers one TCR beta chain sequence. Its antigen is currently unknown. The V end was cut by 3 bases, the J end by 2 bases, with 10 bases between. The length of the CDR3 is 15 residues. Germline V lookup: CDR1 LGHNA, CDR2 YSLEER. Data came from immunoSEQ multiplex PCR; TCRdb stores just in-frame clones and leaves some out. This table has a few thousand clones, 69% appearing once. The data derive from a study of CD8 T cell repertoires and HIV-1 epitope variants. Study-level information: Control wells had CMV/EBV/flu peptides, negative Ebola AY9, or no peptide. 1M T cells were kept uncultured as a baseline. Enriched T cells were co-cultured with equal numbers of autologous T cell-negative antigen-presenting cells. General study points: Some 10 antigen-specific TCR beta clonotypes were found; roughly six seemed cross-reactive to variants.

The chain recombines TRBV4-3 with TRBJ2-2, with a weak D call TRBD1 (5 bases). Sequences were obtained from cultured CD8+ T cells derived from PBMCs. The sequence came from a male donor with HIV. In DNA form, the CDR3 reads TGCGCCAGCAGCCACTCCGACAGAAACACCGGGGAGCTGTTTTTT. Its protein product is CASSHSDRNTGELFF.